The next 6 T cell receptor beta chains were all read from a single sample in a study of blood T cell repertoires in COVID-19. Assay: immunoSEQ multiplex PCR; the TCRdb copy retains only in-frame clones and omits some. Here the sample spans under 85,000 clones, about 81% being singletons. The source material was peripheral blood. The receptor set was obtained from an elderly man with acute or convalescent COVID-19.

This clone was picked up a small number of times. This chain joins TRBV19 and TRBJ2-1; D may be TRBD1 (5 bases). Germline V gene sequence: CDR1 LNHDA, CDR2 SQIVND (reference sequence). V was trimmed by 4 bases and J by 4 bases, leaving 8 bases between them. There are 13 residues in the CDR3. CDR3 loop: CASSNRRYNEQFF. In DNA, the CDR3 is TGTGCCAGTAGTAACAGGCGGTACAATGAGCAGTTCTTC. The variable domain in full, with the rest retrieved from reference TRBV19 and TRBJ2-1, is DGGITQSPKYLFRKEGQNVTLSCEQNLNHDAMYWYRQDPGQGLRLIYYSQIVNDFQKGDIAEGYSVSREKKESFPLTVTSAQKNPTAFYLCASSNRRYNEQFFGPGTRLTVL.

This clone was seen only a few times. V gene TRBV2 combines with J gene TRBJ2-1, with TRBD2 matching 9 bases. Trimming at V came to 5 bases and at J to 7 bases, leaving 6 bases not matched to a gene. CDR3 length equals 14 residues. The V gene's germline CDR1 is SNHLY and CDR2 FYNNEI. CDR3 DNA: TGTGCCAGCAGTCGCGGGGGGGCGCGTAATGAGCAGTTCTTC. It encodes CASSRGGARNEQFF.

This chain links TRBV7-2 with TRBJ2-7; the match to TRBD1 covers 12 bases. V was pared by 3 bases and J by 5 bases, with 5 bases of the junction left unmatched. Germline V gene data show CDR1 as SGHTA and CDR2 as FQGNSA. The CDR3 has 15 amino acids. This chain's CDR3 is CASSLGGDRGHEQYF. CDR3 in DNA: TGTGCCAGCAGCTTGGGCGGGGACAGGGGGCACGAGCAGTACTTC.

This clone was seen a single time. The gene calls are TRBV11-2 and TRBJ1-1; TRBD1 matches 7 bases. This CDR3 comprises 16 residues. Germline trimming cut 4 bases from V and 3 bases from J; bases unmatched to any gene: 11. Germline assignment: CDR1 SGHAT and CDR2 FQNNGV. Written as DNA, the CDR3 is TGTGCCAGCAGCTCCATACAGGGGCGGATAGACACTGAAGCTTTCTTT. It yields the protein CASSSIQGRIDTEAFF.

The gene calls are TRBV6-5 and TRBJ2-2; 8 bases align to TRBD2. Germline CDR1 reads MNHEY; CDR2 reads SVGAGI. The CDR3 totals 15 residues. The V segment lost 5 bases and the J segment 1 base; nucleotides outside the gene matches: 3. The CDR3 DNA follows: TGTGCCAGCAGTCCCAGCGGGAGGAACACCGGGGAGCTGTTTTTT. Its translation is CASSPSGRNTGELFF.

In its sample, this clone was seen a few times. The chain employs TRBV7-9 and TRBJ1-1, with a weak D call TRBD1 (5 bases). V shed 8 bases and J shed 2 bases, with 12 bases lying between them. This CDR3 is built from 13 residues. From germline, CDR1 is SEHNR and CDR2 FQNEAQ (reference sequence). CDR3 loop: CASASGGNTEAFF. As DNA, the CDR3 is TGTGCCAGCGCATCGGGGGGTAACACTGAAGCTTTCTTT.